These 4 T cell receptor beta chains were all obtained from the same sample, sequenced in a study of shared clonotypes between healthy human individuals. TCRdb's table, derived via immunoSEQ multiplex PCR, lists solely in-frame clones and lacks some. The sample lists about 530,000 clones; 60% to 80% were seen once. Sequenced: PBMCs. The receptors were sampled from a woman aged 40 to 50 in good health. Some clones in this sample may be carry-over from other donors' samples.

V gene TRBV15 combines with J gene TRBJ2-3; 7 bases line up with TRBD2. With V trimmed by 0 bases and J by 2 bases, 2 bases remained unmatched. In germline, CDR1 is LNHNV, CDR2 YYDKDF (reference sequence). This CDR3 contains 15 residues. The CDR3 DNA reads as TGTGCCACCAGCAGAGACGGGGACTACACAGATACGCAGTATTTT. Amino acids: CATSRDGDYTDTQYF.

V usage is TRBV5-4 and J usage is TRBJ2-1; 8 bases fit TRBD2. The CDR3 is 15 amino acids. The junction had 12 bases not matched to a gene; V was cut back by 4 bases and J by 9 bases. Germline V lookup: CDR1 SGHNT, CDR2 YYREEE (reference sequence). The CDR3 is CASSPSSGRWGEQFF. The CDR3 region has the DNA TGTGCCAGCAGCCCTTCCAGCGGGAGATGGGGTGAGCAGTTCTTC.

As DNA, the CDR3 is TGTGCCAGCTCACCACCAACTAGCGGTCCGTGGGAGCAGTTCTTC. Amino acids: CASSPPTSGPWEQFF. The gene calls are TRBV18 and TRBJ2-1, with 8 bases that match TRBD2. This CDR3 is 15 amino acids long. Germline values: CDR1 KGHSH, CDR2 LQKENI. Trimming took 0 bases from V and 10 from J; bases not matched to a gene: 8.

Written as DNA, the CDR3 is TGTGCCAGCAGCTTCACACTAGCGGTGGCAGATACGCAGTATTTT. Translation: CASSFTLAVADTQYF. The chain links TRBV7-9 to TRBJ2-3; 8 bases map to TRBD2. The V gene's germline CDR1 is SEHNR and CDR2 FQNEAQ (reference sequence). The V gene end was trimmed by 3 bases and the J gene end by 4 bases; junction bases not matched to a gene: 6. This CDR3 comprises 15 residues.